Below, one T cell receptor beta chain is given with its context. Measured with immunoSEQ multiplex PCR; TCRdb has only the in-frame clones, and not every one. The repertoire consists of around 94,000 clones, with around 87% occurring once and the leading ten covering around 1.3%. This sample stems from a study of control samples from healthy donors and cancer patients. This CDR3 comprises 16 residues. Germline loops: CDR1 SQVTM, CDR2 ANQGSEA. Trimming removed 3 bases from V and 0 bases from J, with 15 bases in between. Specimen: blood. The source of this sequence is a woman in her forties or fifties in good health. The chain employs TRBV29-1 and TRBJ2-4, with D perhaps matching TRBD1 (5 bases). CDR3: CSVELGQGLAKNIQYF. The CDR3 coding sequence is TGCAGCGTTGAGTTGGGGCAGGGTTTAGCCAAAAACATTCAGTACTTC.